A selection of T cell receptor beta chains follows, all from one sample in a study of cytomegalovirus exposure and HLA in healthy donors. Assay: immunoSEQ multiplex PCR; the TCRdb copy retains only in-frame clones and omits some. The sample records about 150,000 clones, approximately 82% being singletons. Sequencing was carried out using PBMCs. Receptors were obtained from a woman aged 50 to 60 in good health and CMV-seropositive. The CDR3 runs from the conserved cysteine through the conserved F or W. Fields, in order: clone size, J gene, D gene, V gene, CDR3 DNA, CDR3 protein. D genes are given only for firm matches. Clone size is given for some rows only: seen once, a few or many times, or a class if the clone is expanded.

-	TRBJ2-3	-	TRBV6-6	TGTGCCAGCAGTTACGTTCCGGGAGATACGCAGTATTTT	CASSYVPGDTQYF
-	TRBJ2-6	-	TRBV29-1	TGCAGCGTTGAAGATCCCCTCTCTGGGGCCAACGTCCTGACTTTC	CSVEDPLSGANVLTF
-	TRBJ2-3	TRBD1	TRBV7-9	TGTGCCAGCAGCACGGGGACAGGGGGGGCAGATACGCAGTATTTT	CASSTGTGGADTQYF
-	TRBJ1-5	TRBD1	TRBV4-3	TGCGCCAGCAGTCACGACAGGGGTAGCAATCAGCCCCAGCATTTT	CASSHDRGSNQPQHF
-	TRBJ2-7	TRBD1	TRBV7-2	TGTGCCAGCAGCCCAAGGGGGACAGGGGGCTCCTACGAGCAGTACTTC	CASSPRGTGGSYEQYF
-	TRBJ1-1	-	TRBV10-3	TGTGCCTCAGGGGCAGACACTGAAGCTTTCTTT	CASGADTEAFF
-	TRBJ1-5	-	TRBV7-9	TGTTCCAGCAGCAAAGGGGGAGCTAGCAATCAGCCCCAGCATTTT	CSSSKGGASNQPQHF
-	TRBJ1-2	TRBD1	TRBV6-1	TGTGCCAGCAGTGAAGCGACAACAGGGGATCGGAGCTATGGCTACACCTTC	CASSEATTGDRSYGYTF
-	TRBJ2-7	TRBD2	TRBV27	TGTGCCAGCAGGGGAGGGAGAGAGTGGGAGCAGTACTTC	CASRGGREWEQYF
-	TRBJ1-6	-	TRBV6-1	TGTGCCAGCAGTGACAGGAGGTATAATTCACCCCTCCACTTT	CASSDRRYNSPLHF
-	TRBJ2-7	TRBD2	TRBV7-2	TGTGCCAGCAGTTCAAGCGGGAGCTCCTACGAGCAGTACTTC	CASSSSGSSYEQYF
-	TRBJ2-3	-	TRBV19	TGTGCCAGTAGTCGGACTAAGGGGGGGGCGGGAACAGATACGCAGTATTTT	CASSRTKGGAGTDTQYF
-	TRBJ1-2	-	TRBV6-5	TGTGCCAGCAGTTACTTACAGGCGCGTAACTATGGCTACACCTTC	CASSYLQARNYGYTF
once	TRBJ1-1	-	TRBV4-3	TGCGCCAGCAGCCCGCGGGCAGTTTTGAGCACTGAAGCTTTCTTT	CASSPRAVLSTEAFF
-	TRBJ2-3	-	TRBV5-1	TGCGCCAGCAGCTCCGGGACAGATACGCAGTATTTT	CASSSGTDTQYF
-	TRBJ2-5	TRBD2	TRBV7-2	TGTGCCAGCAGCTTAGCCGGGACTAGCGGGGGTGAGCAGTACTTC	CASSLAGTSGGEQYF
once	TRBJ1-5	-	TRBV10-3	TGTGCCATCAGTGGGGGGGGAGGGAATCAGCCCCAGCATTTT	CAISGGGGNQPQHF
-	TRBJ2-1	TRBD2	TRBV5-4	TGTGCCAGCAGCCGACTAGCGGGGGACGTTCACAATGAGCAGTTCTTC	CASSRLAGDVHNEQFF
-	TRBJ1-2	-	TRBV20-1	TGCAGTGCTCGACAGACCTATGGCTACACCTTC	CSARQTYGYTF
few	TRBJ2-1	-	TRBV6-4	TGTGCCAGCAGTGTTGACACAAGCTCCTACAATGAGCAGTTCTTC	CASSVDTSSYNEQFF
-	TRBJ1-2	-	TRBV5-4	TGTGCCAGCAGCCAGGACAGAAACTATGGCTACACCTTC	CASSQDRNYGYTF
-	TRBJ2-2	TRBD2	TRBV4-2	TGTGCCAGCAGCCAAGAGCTAGCGGGGGGGAGGGCCGGGGAGCTGTTTTTT	CASSQELAGGRAGELFF
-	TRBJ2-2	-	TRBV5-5	TGTGCCAGCAGACAAGACAGGATCACCGGGGAGCTGTTTTTT	CASRQDRITGELFF
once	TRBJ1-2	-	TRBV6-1	TGTGCCAGCAGTGCGGGGGGGAAGGGGTATGGCTACACCTTC	CASSAGGKGYGYTF
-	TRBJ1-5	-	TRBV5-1	TGCGCCAGCAGCTTGGGTGGGGGGGCTGAGCAGCCCCAGCATTTT	CASSLGGGAEQPQHF
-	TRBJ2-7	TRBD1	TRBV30	TGTGCCTTCGGGACAGGGGGCACCTACGAGCAGTACTTC	CAFGTGGTYEQYF
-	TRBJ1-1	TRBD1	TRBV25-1	TGTGCCAGCAGTTTTTCAGGGGGCGCCGACACTGAAGCTTTCTTT	CASSFSGGADTEAFF
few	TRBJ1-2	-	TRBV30	TGTGCCTGGAGTGTGTTCGGGGAGCAAACCTTC	CAWSVFGEQTF
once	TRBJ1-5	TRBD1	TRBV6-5	TGTGCCAGCAGTTACTCGAGAGACAGGGGTCAGCCCCAGCATTTT	CASSYSRDRGQPQHF
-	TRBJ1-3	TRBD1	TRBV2	TGTGCCAGCAGTGATTCCCCTACAGGGGAGAGAAACACCATATATTTT	CASSDSPTGERNTIYF
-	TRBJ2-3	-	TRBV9	TGTGCCAGCAGCGAGGGGGGGGCAGATACGCAGTATTTT	CASSEGGADTQYF
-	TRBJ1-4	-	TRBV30	TGTGCCCTCGCTACAACTAATGAAAAACTGTTTTTT	CALATTNEKLFF
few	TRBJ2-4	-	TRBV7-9	TGTGCCAGCAGCGTCGGGGGAGCCAAAAACATTCAGTACTTC	CASSVGGAKNIQYF
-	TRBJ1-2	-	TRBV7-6	TGTGCCAGCAGTGAAGGGGCTGGGGTGGGCTACACCTTC	CASSEGAGVGYTF
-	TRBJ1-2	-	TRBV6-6	TGTGCCATGTCGAAATTGGGGGCGGGCTACACCTTC	CAMSKLGAGYTF
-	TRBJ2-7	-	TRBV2	TGTGCCAGCAGTACGAACTCCTACGAGCAGTACTTC	CASSTNSYEQYF
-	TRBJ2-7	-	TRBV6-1	TGTGCCAGGAGGGACATCTACGAGCAGTACTTC	CARRDIYEQYF
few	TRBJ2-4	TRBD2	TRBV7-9	TGTGCCAGCAGTCAAGCGGGGGACAAAAACATTCAGTACTTC	CASSQAGDKNIQYF
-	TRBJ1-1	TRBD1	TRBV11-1	TGTGCCAGCAGCACACAGGGGTCGAACACTGAAGCTTTCTTT	CASSTQGSNTEAFF
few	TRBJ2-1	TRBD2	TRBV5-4	TGTGCCAGCAGCTTGGTAGCGGGGGGGGTCCCTGAGCAGTTCTTC	CASSLVAGGVPEQFF
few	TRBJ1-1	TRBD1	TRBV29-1	TGCAGCGTTGAAGCAGGGACAGGGGGGACTGAAGCTTTCTTT	CSVEAGTGGTEAFF
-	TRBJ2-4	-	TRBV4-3	TGCGCCAGCAGCCAAGTTTGGGGGGTGGGAAACATTCAGTACTTC	CASSQVWGVGNIQYF
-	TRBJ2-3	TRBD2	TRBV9	TGTGCCAGCAGCGCCGGGACTAGCGGGGGGGCCAGGTCAGATACGCAGTATTTT	CASSAGTSGGARSDTQYF
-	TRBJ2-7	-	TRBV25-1	TGTGCCTCGAGCGGACCGAGCTCCTACGAGCAGTACTTC	CASSGPSSYEQYF
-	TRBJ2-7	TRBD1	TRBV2	TGTGCCAGCAGTGAAGCTCGGACAGGGGAGCAGTACTTC	CASSEARTGEQYF
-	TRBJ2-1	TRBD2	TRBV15	TGTGCCACCAGCAGATCCGGGACTAGCTTCTACAATGAGCAGTTCTTC	CATSRSGTSFYNEQFF
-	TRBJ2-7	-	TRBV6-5	TGTGCCAGCAGTTGGAGCAGCTCCTACGAGCAGTACTTC	CASSWSSSYEQYF
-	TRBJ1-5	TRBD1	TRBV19	TGTGCCAGTAACGCTTTGGGACAGGGGCTGGATAGCAATCAGCCCCAGCATTTT	CASNALGQGLDSNQPQHF
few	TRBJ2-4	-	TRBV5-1	TGCGCCAGCAGCTTGGATAGAGGTCCGGTAAACATTCAGTACTTC	CASSLDRGPVNIQYF
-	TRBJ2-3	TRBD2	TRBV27	TGTGCCAGCAGTTCGGGGGGGGCTTGGGCAGATACGCAGTATTTT	CASSSGGAWADTQYF
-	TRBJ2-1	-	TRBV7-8	TGTGCCAGCAGCTTATACGGCTTAACAGGGAGCAATGAGCAGTTCTTC	CASSLYGLTGSNEQFF
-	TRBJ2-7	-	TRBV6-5	TGTGCCACCTCGAAGGGGCCGTGGAACGAGCAGTACTTC	CATSKGPWNEQYF
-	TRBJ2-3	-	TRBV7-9	TGTGCCAGCAGCTTACTAGTGGGGGGAGAGTACACAGATACGCAGTATTTT	CASSLLVGGEYTDTQYF
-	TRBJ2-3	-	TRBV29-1	TGCAGCGCCGATGGGGGGGCAACAGATACGCAGTATTTT	CSADGGATDTQYF
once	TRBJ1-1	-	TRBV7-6	TGTGCCAGCAGCTTAGACGGGACTGAAGCTTTCTTT	CASSLDGTEAFF